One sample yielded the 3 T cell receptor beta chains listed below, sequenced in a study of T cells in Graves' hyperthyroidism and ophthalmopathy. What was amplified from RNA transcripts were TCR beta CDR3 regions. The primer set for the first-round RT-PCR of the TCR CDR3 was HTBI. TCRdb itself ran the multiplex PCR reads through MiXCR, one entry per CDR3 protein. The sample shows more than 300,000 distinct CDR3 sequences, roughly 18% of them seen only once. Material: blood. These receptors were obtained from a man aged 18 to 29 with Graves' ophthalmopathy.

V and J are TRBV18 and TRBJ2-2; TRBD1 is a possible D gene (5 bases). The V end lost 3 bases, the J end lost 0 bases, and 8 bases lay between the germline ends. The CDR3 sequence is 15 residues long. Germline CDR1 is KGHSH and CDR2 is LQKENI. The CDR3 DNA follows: TGTGCCAGCTCACCGCGACAGACGAACACCGGGGAGCTGTTTTTT. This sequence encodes CASSPRQTNTGELFF.

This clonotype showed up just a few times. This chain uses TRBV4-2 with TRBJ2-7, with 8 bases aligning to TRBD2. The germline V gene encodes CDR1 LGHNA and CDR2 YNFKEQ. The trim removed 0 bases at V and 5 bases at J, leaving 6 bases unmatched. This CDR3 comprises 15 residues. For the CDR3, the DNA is TGTGCCAGCAGCCAAGATAAGCGGGGGTCTGACGAGCAGTACTTC. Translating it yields CASSQDKRGSDEQYF.

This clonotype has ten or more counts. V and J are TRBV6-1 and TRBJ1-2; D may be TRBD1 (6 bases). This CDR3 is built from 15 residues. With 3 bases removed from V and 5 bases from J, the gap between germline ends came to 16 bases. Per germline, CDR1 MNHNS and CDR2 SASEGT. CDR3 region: CASSDWAGEGYGYTF. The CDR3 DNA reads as TGTGCCAGCAGTGATTGGGCAGGGGAGGGATATGGCTACACCTTC.